This T cell receptor (beta chain) was captured in a study of human T cells and chemical hapten exposure. Looking at the study overall: Reading of the patch tests, which applied 0.01% DPC to the upper back, occurred at 6 days.

One entry per CDR3 protein results from TCRdb running MiXCR on the RACE reads. The table includes some 90,000 distinct CDR3 sequences, about an eighth detected once. Germline assignment: CDR1 SGHVS and CDR2 FQNEAQ. With 1 base removed from V and 0 bases from J, the gap between germline ends came to 13 bases. The length of the CDR3 is 17 residues. Time point noted: patch test 2, 6 weeks after DPC sensitization. Treatment in this sample: therapeutic diphenylcyclopropenone sensitization with weekly scalp DPC. This chain uses TRBV7-8 with TRBJ2-4; D remains unclear. Sequences were derived from whole blood, sampled in connection with sensitization to the hapten diphenylcyclopropenone (DPC). The TCR originated in a woman aged 40-49 years with alopecia areata. Some clones in this sample may be carry-over from other donors' samples. Here the CDR3 reads CASSLDASPLAKNIQYF. CDR3 nucleotides: TGTGCCAGCAGCTTAGATGCTAGTCCCCTAGCCAAAAACATTCAGTACTTC.